This T cell receptor (beta chain) was observed in a study of blood T cells in healthy people across ages. Overall study results and limits: Roughly linearly, TCR beta diversity per million T cells fell as age increased.

The CDR3 consists of 16 residues. Per the germline V gene, CDR1 is KGHDR and CDR2 is SFDVKD. A sample-barcoded 5' primer and a J-beta primer mix were used in a second PCR of about 6 to 11 cycles. TCRdb re-called the 5' RACE reads through MiXCR, storing one row per CDR3 protein. The sample contains fewer than 900,000 distinct CDR3 sequences, roughly 44% of which appear only once. Remarks on this clonotype: The antigen is unknown. The junction does not match germline at one end; this may be a read error.

Sequences were obtained from blood. V and J are TRBV24-1 and TRBJ2-1; the match to TRBD2 covers 9 bases. This receptor was obtained from a woman aged 55-69 years in good health. CDR3 coding DNA: TGTGCCGCCAGTGACACCACTAGCGGGTTCTACAATGAGCAGTTCTTC. This gives the protein CAASDTTSGFYNEQFF.